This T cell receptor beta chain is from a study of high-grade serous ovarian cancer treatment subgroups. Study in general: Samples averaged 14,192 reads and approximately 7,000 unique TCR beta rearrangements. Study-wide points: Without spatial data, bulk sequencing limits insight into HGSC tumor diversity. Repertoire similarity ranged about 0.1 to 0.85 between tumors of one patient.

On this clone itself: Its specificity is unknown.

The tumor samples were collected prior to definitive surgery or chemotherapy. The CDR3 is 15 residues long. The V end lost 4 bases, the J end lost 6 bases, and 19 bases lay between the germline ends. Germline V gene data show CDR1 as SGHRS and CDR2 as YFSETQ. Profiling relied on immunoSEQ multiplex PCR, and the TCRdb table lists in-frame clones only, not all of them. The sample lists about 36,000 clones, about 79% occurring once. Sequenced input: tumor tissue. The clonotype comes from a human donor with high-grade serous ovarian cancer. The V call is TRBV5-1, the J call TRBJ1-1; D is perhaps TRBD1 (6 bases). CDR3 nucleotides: TGCGCCAGCAGCCTGAGCGGGGGGGCGGACGCTGAAGCTTTCTTT. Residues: CASSLSGGADAEAFF.